The rows below give T cell receptor beta chains drawn from one sample of a study of blood T cell repertoires in COVID-19. Some clones are missing from TCRdb's copy, which holds only in-frame ones; the method was immunoSEQ multiplex PCR. The sample lists over 200,000 clones, around 88% occurring once. Sequencing used peripheral blood. These receptors all come from a woman aged 25 to 39 who had recovered from COVID-19. The CDR3 runs from the conserved cysteine through the conserved F or W. D genes are given only for firm matches. Clone size is stated in some rows and not others, as once, few, many or a class when expanded.

>TRBV12-3/TRBV12-4|NA|TRBJ1-1|NA
CASSETGNTEAFF
TGTGCCAGCAGTGAAACAGGGAACACTGAAGCTTTCTTT
>TRBV2|TRBD1|TRBJ1-4|once
CASSRQGGANEKLFF
TGTGCCAGCAGTAGACAGGGGGGGGCTAATGAAAAACTGTTTTTT
>TRBV6-5|NA|TRBJ1-1|NA
CASSYMGGARAFF
TGTGCCAGCAGTTATATGGGGGGGGCGCGTGCTTTCTTT
>TRBV5-1|NA|TRBJ1-1|NA
CASSLGTGPGRNEAFF
TGCGCCAGCAGCTTGGGAACAGGCCCAGGGCGAAATGAAGCTTTCTTT
>TRBV5-1|TRBD2|TRBJ2-3|NA
CASSLIGAGGTDTQYF
TGCGCCAGCAGCTTGATCGGGGCGGGGGGAACAGATACGCAGTATTTT
>TRBV14|TRBD1|TRBJ1-2|NA
CASSPGTAYGYTF
TGTGCCAGCAGCCCCGGGACAGCATATGGCTACACCTTC
>TRBV9|NA|TRBJ2-2|NA
CASSPRDLPTGELFF
TGTGCCAGCAGCCCTAGGGACTTGCCCACCGGGGAGCTGTTTTTT
>TRBV7-2|TRBD1|TRBJ2-4|NA
CASSKDRAVGNIQYF
TGTGCCAGCAGCAAGGACAGGGCCGTGGGAAACATTCAGTACTTC
>TRBV5-6|NA|TRBJ1-3|NA
CASSLDGSGNTIYF
TGTGCCAGCAGCTTGGACGGTTCTGGAAACACCATATATTTT
>TRBV5-8|TRBD1|TRBJ1-1|NA
CASSLPIFTGGVTEAFF
TGTGCCAGCAGCTTGCCAATTTTTACAGGGGGCGTCACTGAAGCTTTCTTT
>TRBV3-1/TRBV3-2|NA|TRBJ1-2|NA
CASSQVLPQGVGGYTF
TGTGCCAGCAGCCAAGTTTTGCCCCAGGGTGTGGGAGGCTACACCTTC
>TRBV4-1|NA|TRBJ2-7|NA
CASSQVIAYEQYF
TGCGCCAGCAGCCAAGTAATAGCCTACGAGCAGTACTTC
>TRBV15|NA|TRBJ2-7|NA
CATSRGGQGLYEQYF
TGTGCCACCAGCAGAGGAGGGCAGGGGCTCTACGAGCAGTACTTC
>TRBV29-1|TRBD1|TRBJ2-4|once
CSAEDRVTKNIQYF
TGCAGCGCCGAAGACAGGGTTACCAAAAACATTCAGTACTTC
>TRBV6-5|NA|TRBJ1-2|NA
CASSPTDRLYGYTF
TGTGCCAGCAGTCCGACAGACAGGTTATATGGCTACACCTTC
>TRBV5-5|TRBD1|TRBJ2-1|NA
CASSLLTGGDEQFF
TGTGCCAGCAGCCTACTTACAGGGGGCGATGAGCAGTTCTTC
>TRBV4-3|NA|TRBJ2-6|NA
CASSQEVWGPGANVLTF
TGCGCCAGCAGCCAAGAAGTTTGGGGCCCCGGGGCCAACGTCCTGACTTTC
>TRBV30|NA|TRBJ1-5|NA
CAWSVRVGEQPQHF
TGTGCCTGGAGTGTACGGGTAGGAGAGCAGCCCCAGCATTTT
>TRBV5-4|NA|TRBJ2-7|NA
CASSLATGEQYF
TGTGCCAGCAGCTTGGCAACGGGGGAGCAGTACTTC
>TRBV4-2|NA|TRBJ1-1|NA
CASSQGLGDTEAFF
TGTGCCAGCAGCCAAGGGCTCGGGGACACTGAAGCTTTCTTT
>TRBV5-1|TRBD1|TRBJ1-2|NA
CASSKLLDRADGYTF
TGCGCCAGCAGTAAACTATTGGACAGGGCTGATGGCTACACCTTC
>TRBV6-5|NA|TRBJ2-5|NA
CASIATTFQETQYF
TGTGCCAGCATCGCGACTACCTTCCAAGAGACCCAGTACTTC
>TRBV5-4|TRBD1|TRBJ2-3|NA
CASSTRTGATDTQYF
TGTGCCAGCAGCACCCGGACAGGGGCCACAGATACGCAGTATTTT
>TRBV2|NA|TRBJ1-5|NA
CASSENSSNQPQHF
TGTGCCAGCAGTGAAAACAGTAGCAATCAGCCCCAGCATTTT
>TRBV4-3|NA|TRBJ2-1|NA
CASSQENLGLNEQFF
TGCGCCAGCAGCCAAGAAAACCTAGGACTGAATGAGCAGTTCTTC
>TRBV27|NA|TRBJ2-3|NA
CASSPRDIIGDTQYF
TGTGCCAGCAGTCCCCGGGACATAATTGGAGATACGCAGTATTTT
>TRBV30|TRBD1|TRBJ1-5|once
CAPLGQKNQPQHF
TGTGCCCCCCTGGGACAGAAGAATCAGCCCCAGCATTTT
>TRBV6-1|NA|TRBJ2-1|NA
CASSEATVSDNEQFF
TGTGCCAGCAGTGAAGCGACCGTGAGCGACAATGAGCAGTTCTTC
>TRBV6-5|TRBD1|TRBJ2-7|NA
CANRGTGDYEQYF
TGTGCCAACAGGGGGACAGGGGACTACGAGCAGTACTTC
>TRBV12-3/TRBV12-4|NA|TRBJ2-1|NA
CASSLPVYNEQFF
TGTGCCAGCAGTTTACCGGTTTACAATGAGCAGTTCTTC
>TRBV3-1/TRBV3-2|TRBD2|TRBJ2-3|once
CASSQERTAGGGTDTQYF
TGTGCCAGCAGCCAAGAGAGGACGGCGGGGGGAGGCACAGATACGCAGTATTTT
>TRBV12-3/TRBV12-4|NA|TRBJ2-1|NA
CASSFSLFSEQFF
TGTGCCAGCAGTTTTTCCCTCTTCTCTGAGCAGTTCTTC